Listed below are T cell receptor beta chains from one sample, sequenced in a study of cytomegalovirus exposure and HLA in healthy donors. Generated by immunoSEQ multiplex PCR, the TCRdb table keeps only in-frame clones and is missing some. The sample carries about 200,000 clones, approximately 80% recorded once. Sample: PBMCs. These TCRs come from a woman in her 30s in good health and CMV-seropositive. CDR3s include the opening cysteine and the closing phenylalanine or tryptophan. A D gene is named only where the DNA matches it firmly. Rows give clone size only sometimes, using once, few, many, or a class for an expanded clone.

v_call: TRBV9
d_call: TRBD2
clone_size: NA
j_call: TRBJ2-5
cdr3_nt: TGTGCCAGCAGCGTAGAGGCTAGCGGCCCGACCCAGTACTTC
cdr3_aa: CASSVEASGPTQYF

v_call: TRBV5-1
d_call: NA
clone_size: once
j_call: TRBJ2-7
cdr3_nt: TGCGCCAGCAGCTTGGCCCAGGGCGGAACCTACGAGCAGTACTTC
cdr3_aa: CASSLAQGGTYEQYF

v_call: TRBV13
d_call: TRBD1
clone_size: NA
j_call: TRBJ1-3
cdr3_nt: TGTGCCAGCAGCCGAAAGACAGGGGTTGGAAACACCATATATTTT
cdr3_aa: CASSRKTGVGNTIYF

v_call: TRBV7-6
d_call: TRBD2
clone_size: NA
j_call: TRBJ2-1
cdr3_nt: TGTGCCAGCAGCTTAGCGTCTAGCGGGAGAGTAGTCAATGAGCAGTTCTTC
cdr3_aa: CASSLASSGRVVNEQFF

v_call: TRBV29-1
d_call: NA
clone_size: NA
j_call: TRBJ1-1
cdr3_nt: TGCAGCGTTGAGCCCAGGGGCACTGAAGCTTTCTTT
cdr3_aa: CSVEPRGTEAFF

v_call: TRBV6-5
d_call: TRBD1
clone_size: NA
j_call: TRBJ1-1
cdr3_nt: TGTGCCAGCAGTTCGGCTCAGGGGGCCGGTGAAGCTTTCTTT
cdr3_aa: CASSSAQGAGEAFF

v_call: TRBV5-1
d_call: TRBD2
clone_size: NA
j_call: TRBJ2-3
cdr3_nt: TGCGCCAGCAGCTTGGTGTCTAGCGGGTCTCACACAGATACGCAGTATTTT
cdr3_aa: CASSLVSSGSHTDTQYF

v_call: TRBV6-1
d_call: NA
clone_size: NA
j_call: TRBJ2-5
cdr3_nt: TGTGCCAGCATCTTAACAGTCCAAGAGACCCAGTACTTC
cdr3_aa: CASILTVQETQYF

v_call: TRBV19
d_call: NA
clone_size: NA
j_call: TRBJ1-5
cdr3_nt: TGTGCCAGTAGTATCGGACCGCGCGGGGGTCAGCCCCAGCATTTT
cdr3_aa: CASSIGPRGGQPQHF

v_call: TRBV9
d_call: NA
clone_size: NA
j_call: TRBJ2-7
cdr3_nt: TGTGCCAGCAGCGTAGAACAGGCCGCGAGAAACGAGCAGTACTTC
cdr3_aa: CASSVEQAARNEQYF

v_call: TRBV4-1
d_call: NA
clone_size: NA
j_call: TRBJ1-1
cdr3_nt: TGCGCCAGCAGCCAGGACACAGGGCCCGCTGAAGCTTTCTTT
cdr3_aa: CASSQDTGPAEAFF

v_call: TRBV18
d_call: TRBD1
clone_size: NA
j_call: TRBJ2-3
cdr3_nt: TGTGCCAGCTCACCACGGGACAGGCTCGGGGATACGCAGTATTTT
cdr3_aa: CASSPRDRLGDTQYF

v_call: TRBV5-6
d_call: TRBD1
clone_size: NA
j_call: TRBJ1-2
cdr3_nt: TGTGCCAGCAGCTTGGTAGTCAGGGGGTATGATGGCTACACCTTC
cdr3_aa: CASSLVVRGYDGYTF

v_call: TRBV29-1
d_call: NA
clone_size: NA
j_call: TRBJ1-4
cdr3_nt: TGCAGCGCCACAGGGTTAGATGCAACTAATGAAAAACTGTTTTTT
cdr3_aa: CSATGLDATNEKLFF

v_call: TRBV19
d_call: NA
clone_size: NA
j_call: TRBJ1-4
cdr3_nt: TGTGCCAGTAGTACCTACAACAGGGAGAATGAAAAACTGTTTTTT
cdr3_aa: CASSTYNRENEKLFF

v_call: TRBV19
d_call: TRBD2
clone_size: NA
j_call: TRBJ2-1
cdr3_nt: TGTGCCAGTAGTACCTCGGGACTAGGGCTTGGGCAGTTCTTC
cdr3_aa: CASSTSGLGLGQFF

v_call: TRBV9
d_call: NA
clone_size: NA
j_call: TRBJ2-1
cdr3_nt: TGTGCCAGCAGTAGCCGACCAATGAGTATGGATGAGCAGTTCTTC
cdr3_aa: CASSSRPMSMDEQFF

v_call: TRBV5-4
d_call: TRBD2
clone_size: many
j_call: TRBJ2-1
cdr3_nt: TGTGCCAGCAGCCAACCAGCGGGAGAGCAGTTCTTC
cdr3_aa: CASSQPAGEQFF

v_call: TRBV13
d_call: TRBD1
clone_size: once
j_call: TRBJ1-1
cdr3_nt: TGTGCCAGCAGCCAAAGGACAGGCCTTAACACTGAAGCTTTCTTT
cdr3_aa: CASSQRTGLNTEAFF

v_call: TRBV18
d_call: TRBD1
clone_size: NA
j_call: TRBJ2-1
cdr3_nt: TGTGCCAGCTTCCGGGACAGGGGCCCGGGTGAGCAGTTCTTC
cdr3_aa: CASFRDRGPGEQFF

v_call: TRBV29-1
d_call: TRBD1
clone_size: NA
j_call: TRBJ1-1
cdr3_nt: TGCAGCGTGGGACAGGGTGGGGGAAACACTGAAGCTTTCTTT
cdr3_aa: CSVGQGGGNTEAFF

v_call: TRBV30
d_call: TRBD1
clone_size: NA
j_call: TRBJ1-5
cdr3_nt: TGTGCCTGGAATAAAGGACAGGGGTTTGGTAATCAGCCCCAGCATTTT
cdr3_aa: CAWNKGQGFGNQPQHF

v_call: TRBV6-1
d_call: NA
clone_size: NA
j_call: TRBJ1-1
cdr3_nt: TGTGCCAGCAGTGAAAAGGGTGGCGGGGCCACTGAAGCTTTCTTT
cdr3_aa: CASSEKGGGATEAFF

v_call: TRBV6-6
d_call: NA
clone_size: NA
j_call: TRBJ1-3
cdr3_nt: TGTGCCAGCAGTTTGACGGAGGGAGGAAACACCATATATTTT
cdr3_aa: CASSLTEGGNTIYF

v_call: TRBV27
d_call: NA
clone_size: NA
j_call: TRBJ2-3
cdr3_nt: TGTGCCAGCAGTTTGTCGGGGGACACAGATACGCAGTATTTT
cdr3_aa: CASSLSGDTDTQYF

v_call: TRBV6-6
d_call: NA
clone_size: NA
j_call: TRBJ2-7
cdr3_nt: TGTGCCAGCAGTTACTTGACAGGCACCTACGAGCAGTACTTC
cdr3_aa: CASSYLTGTYEQYF

v_call: TRBV6-1
d_call: NA
clone_size: NA
j_call: TRBJ2-7
cdr3_nt: TGTGCCAGCAGTGAAGTGGTACTATCCTACGAGCAGTACTTC
cdr3_aa: CASSEVVLSYEQYF

v_call: TRBV6-5
d_call: NA
clone_size: NA
j_call: TRBJ1-5
cdr3_nt: TGTGCCAGTCCAGGGGTAGGGCAGCCCCAGCATTTT
cdr3_aa: CASPGVGQPQHF

v_call: TRBV5-1
d_call: NA
clone_size: NA
j_call: TRBJ1-4
cdr3_nt: TGCGCCAGCAGCTTGAGGGGGAATCGGGGTGAAAAACTGTTTTTT
cdr3_aa: CASSLRGNRGEKLFF

v_call: TRBV7-3
d_call: NA
clone_size: NA
j_call: TRBJ2-2
cdr3_nt: TGTGCCAGCAGTAGTCCCAGATTAGGAGGGCCCGGGGAGCTGTTTTTT
cdr3_aa: CASSSPRLGGPGELFF

v_call: TRBV19
d_call: NA
clone_size: NA
j_call: TRBJ1-5
cdr3_nt: TGTGCCAGTAGTATAGTGAGAGATAGCAATCAGCCCCAGCATTTT
cdr3_aa: CASSIVRDSNQPQHF

v_call: TRBV7-9
d_call: TRBD1
clone_size: NA
j_call: TRBJ1-2
cdr3_nt: TGTGCCAGCAGCTTAGCGGGACAGGGGTTACATGGCTACACCTTC
cdr3_aa: CASSLAGQGLHGYTF

v_call: TRBV27
d_call: TRBD2
clone_size: NA
j_call: TRBJ2-3
cdr3_nt: TGTGCCAGCAGTTTAAGGGAAGGGACTAGCGGGAGAAGGGGTAGCACAGATACGCAGTATTTT
cdr3_aa: CASSLREGTSGRRGSTDTQYF

v_call: TRBV5-4
d_call: TRBD1
clone_size: NA
j_call: TRBJ1-1
cdr3_nt: TGTGCCAGCAGCTGGGACAGGGGTGAAGCTTTCTTT
cdr3_aa: CASSWDRGEAFF

v_call: TRBV7-2
d_call: NA
clone_size: NA
j_call: TRBJ1-1
cdr3_nt: TGTGCCAGCAGCCCCGCCTCCCGACAGGCTAACACTGAAGCTTTCTTT
cdr3_aa: CASSPASRQANTEAFF

v_call: TRBV18
d_call: TRBD1
clone_size: once
j_call: TRBJ1-2
cdr3_nt: TGTGCCAGCCGCACCGGGACAGGGACGCTGGGCTATGGCTACACCTTC
cdr3_aa: CASRTGTGTLGYGYTF

v_call: TRBV5-1
d_call: NA
clone_size: NA
j_call: TRBJ1-4
cdr3_nt: TGCGCCAGCAGCACGACAGGATGGGCAACTAATGAAAAACTGTTTTTT
cdr3_aa: CASSTTGWATNEKLFF

v_call: TRBV14
d_call: TRBD1
clone_size: NA
j_call: TRBJ1-2
cdr3_nt: TGTGCCAGCAGCGCACAGGGGGCTATGGACTATGGCTACACCTTC
cdr3_aa: CASSAQGAMDYGYTF

v_call: TRBV7-9
d_call: NA
clone_size: NA
j_call: TRBJ2-1
cdr3_nt: TGTGCCAGCAGCGAGCCCATCACGGATGAGCAGTTCTTC
cdr3_aa: CASSEPITDEQFF

v_call: TRBV25-1
d_call: TRBD1
clone_size: NA
j_call: TRBJ1-1
cdr3_nt: TGTGCCAGCAGTGAATATGAGGGGACAGGGGGCCTCACTGAAGCTTTCTTT
cdr3_aa: CASSEYEGTGGLTEAFF

v_call: TRBV7-6
d_call: TRBD2
clone_size: NA
j_call: TRBJ2-1
cdr3_nt: TGTGCCAGCAGCTCGGGACTAGCGGGCCCCACCGATGAGCAGTTCTTC
cdr3_aa: CASSSGLAGPTDEQFF

v_call: TRBV29-1
d_call: TRBD2
clone_size: NA
j_call: TRBJ2-3
cdr3_nt: TGCAGCGTACTCGGGGGGGGACGCACAGATACGCAGTATTTT
cdr3_aa: CSVLGGGRTDTQYF

v_call: TRBV5-1
d_call: TRBD2
clone_size: NA
j_call: TRBJ2-3
cdr3_nt: TGCGCCAGCAGCTTGGTTGTAGCGGGAGGCGGTGGCACAGATACGCAGTATTTT
cdr3_aa: CASSLVVAGGGGTDTQYF

v_call: TRBV29-1
d_call: NA
clone_size: NA
j_call: TRBJ2-1
cdr3_nt: TGCAGCGTTGTACTTCCCGGGAGACCGCAGTTCTTC
cdr3_aa: CSVVLPGRPQFF

v_call: TRBV29-1
d_call: TRBD1
clone_size: NA
j_call: TRBJ2-1
cdr3_nt: TGCAGCGTTGAAGACCGGGACAGAGGAATCAATGAGCAGTTCTTC
cdr3_aa: CSVEDRDRGINEQFF

v_call: TRBV7-2
d_call: NA
clone_size: once
j_call: TRBJ1-1
cdr3_nt: TGTGCCAGCAGCTACGGGACATTGAACACTGAAGCTTTCTTT
cdr3_aa: CASSYGTLNTEAFF

v_call: TRBV6-5
d_call: NA
clone_size: NA
j_call: TRBJ1-1
cdr3_nt: TGTGCCAGCAGGAGGGGGGGCACTGAAGCTTTCTTT
cdr3_aa: CASRRGGTEAFF

v_call: TRBV6-1
d_call: TRBD1
clone_size: NA
j_call: TRBJ1-1
cdr3_nt: TGTGCCAGCAGTGAAGCAAGGACAGGGCGTGCTTTCTTT
cdr3_aa: CASSEARTGRAFF

v_call: TRBV6-5
d_call: TRBD2
clone_size: NA
j_call: TRBJ2-3
cdr3_nt: TGTGCCAGCAGTTACGTGGCGGGAGTAACAGATACGCAGTATTTT
cdr3_aa: CASSYVAGVTDTQYF

v_call: TRBV6-5
d_call: NA
clone_size: NA
j_call: TRBJ2-7
cdr3_nt: TGTGCCAGCAGTTTCAGGCGGGCAGGGGGGTTCTACGAGCAGTACTTC
cdr3_aa: CASSFRRAGGFYEQYF

v_call: TRBV7-9
d_call: NA
clone_size: NA
j_call: TRBJ1-4
cdr3_nt: TGTGCCAGCAGCTTATATCAGGATAATGAAAAACTGTTTTTT
cdr3_aa: CASSLYQDNEKLFF

v_call: TRBV6-1
d_call: NA
clone_size: few
j_call: TRBJ1-5
cdr3_nt: TGTGCCAGCAGCCACACGGGGGATCAGCCCCAGCATTTT
cdr3_aa: CASSHTGDQPQHF

v_call: TRBV19
d_call: TRBD1
clone_size: NA
j_call: TRBJ2-3
cdr3_nt: TGTGCCAGTAGTTGGGAGACAGGGGTGGTGGATACGCAGTATTTT
cdr3_aa: CASSWETGVVDTQYF

v_call: TRBV7-9
d_call: NA
clone_size: NA
j_call: TRBJ1-1
cdr3_nt: TGTGCCAGCAGCTTAGTTTCAGGGGCTTTTACTGAAGCTTTCTTT
cdr3_aa: CASSLVSGAFTEAFF

v_call: TRBV7-6
d_call: NA
clone_size: NA
j_call: TRBJ1-5
cdr3_nt: TGTGCCAGCAGCGGGGGACTCAGCAATCAGCCCCAGCATTTT
cdr3_aa: CASSGGLSNQPQHF